The 28 T cell receptor beta chains below were found in one sample sequenced in a study of blood T cell repertoires in COVID-19 (dated by TCRdb to 2018 to 2020). Receptors were amplified or captured by the immunoSEQ multiplex PCR assay. TCRdb mirrors the immuneACCESS table, restricted to in-frame sequences. Some clones are absent from its copies; in checked studies, under half trace to an unresolved V gene, and the reason for the others is unknown. The sample table holds about 42,000 clones, of which 85% were seen once. The ten top clones hold 4.5% to 6% of the sample. Sequences were obtained from peripheral blood. The receptors shown here come from a man aged 45-60 years with active COVID-19.

This clone was detected only once. The chain links TRBV7-9 to TRBJ2-3; TRBD1 matches 10 bases. Trimming took 5 bases from V and 4 from J; bases not matched to a gene: 6. This CDR3 region has 15 residues. Per the germline V gene, CDR1 is SEHNR and CDR2 is FQNEAQ (reference sequence). CDR3 amino acids: CASSGGQGSADTQYF. For the CDR3, the DNA is TGTGCCAGCAGCGGGGGACAGGGGTCAGCAGATACGCAGTATTTT.

The rearrangement joins TRBV6-1 to TRBJ2-7; 13 bases align to TRBD2. Trimming at V came to 1 base and at J to 7 bases, leaving 4 bases not matched to a gene. CDR1 and CDR2 from the germline V gene are MNHNS and SASEGT. The CDR3 consists of 15 residues. The CDR3: CASSEGLAGGYEQYF. The CDR3 region has the DNA TGTGCCAGCAGTGAAGGACTAGCGGGAGGATATGAGCAGTACTTC.

The CDR3 spells CASSWGGGNTDTQYF. The CDR3 region has the DNA TGCGCCAGCAGCTGGGGCGGGGGAAACACAGATACGCAGTATTTT. This chain uses TRBV5-1 with TRBJ2-3; 7 bases line up with TRBD2. Germline CDR1 is SGHRS and CDR2 is YFSETQ. V was pared by 3 bases and J by 2 bases, with 6 bases of the junction left unmatched. The CDR3 consists of 15 residues.

V is TRBV11-3 and J is TRBJ1-3; D gene unclear. Trimming removed 2 bases at V and 4 bases at J, with 12 bases between. The germline V gene encodes CDR1 SGHNT and CDR2 YENEEA. This CDR3 is built from 15 residues. The CDR3 DNA follows: TGTGCCAGCAGCTTATCAGGAAACTTGGGAAACACCATATATTTT. Protein: CASSLSGNLGNTIYF.

V gene TRBV20-1 combines with J gene TRBJ2-7; 8 bases are a match to TRBD2. Germline CDR1 DFQATT, CDR2 SNEGSKA (reference sequence). CDR3 length: 17 residues. The trim removed 3 bases at V and 3 bases at J, leaving 16 bases unmatched. The CDR3 sequence is CSASGGGSSGRGYEQYF. CDR3 DNA sequence: TGCAGTGCTAGTGGTGGAGGGTCAAGCGGGAGAGGCTACGAGCAGTACTTC.

The chain links TRBV6-6 to TRBJ2-3; TRBD2 aligns across 8 bases. J was trimmed by 5 bases and V by 7 bases; bases with no gene match: 11. The CDR3 has 15 amino acids. The germline gives CDR1 MNHNY, CDR2 SVGAGI (reference sequence). DNA for the CDR3: TGTGCCAGCACCCCTCTCGGGAGGGCCAGAGATACGCAGTATTTT. Its protein is CASTPLGRARDTQYF.

The genes are TRBV10-3 and TRBJ1-4, with D uncertain. Trimming pared 3 bases from V and 5 bases from J, leaving 10 bases between. Germline CDR1 reads ENHRY; CDR2 reads SYGVKD. This CDR3 spans 14 amino acids. For the CDR3, the DNA is TGTGCCATCAGTGATCCCGACGGGAATGAAAAACTGTTTTTT. Translating gives CAISDPDGNEKLFF.

This clone was seen more than once but under ten times. The rearrangement uses TRBV6-6 and TRBJ1-2; 8 positions agree with TRBD1. The CDR3 runs to 15 residues. Germline V gives CDR1 MNHNY, CDR2 SVGAGI (reference sequence). The trim removed 4 bases at V and 4 bases at J, leaving 8 bases unmatched. The CDR3 coding sequence is TGTGCCAGCAGTTTCGACGGACAGGGTGTCTATGGCTACACCTTC. Its protein is CASSFDGQGVYGYTF.

The chain employs TRBV5-1 and TRBJ1-4; TRBD1 is a possible D gene (6 bases). V lost 2 bases and J lost 8, with 13 bases in between. CDR3 size: 14 residues. CDR1 SGHRS and CDR2 YFSETQ come from the germline V gene. Written as DNA, the CDR3 is TGCGCCAGCAGCTTAAGGGGTGACAGGGAAAAACTGTTTTTT. Protein sequence: CASSLRGDREKLFF.

V usage is TRBV5-1 and J usage is TRBJ1-2; no definite D call. This CDR3 region has 14 residues. With 0 bases removed from V and 2 bases from J, the gap between germline ends came to 8 bases. Germline lookup yields CDR1 SGHRS and CDR2 YFSETQ. The CDR3, as DNA: TGCGCCAGCAGCTTGGAATCGGGGAACTATGGCTACACCTTC. Protein: CASSLESGNYGYTF.

The sample holds one count of this clone. The chain recombines TRBV11-2 with TRBJ2-2, with 7 positions matching TRBD2. The CDR3 is 14 residues long. The V segment lost 3 bases and the J segment 7 bases; nucleotides outside the gene matches: 5. The germline CDR1 and CDR2 sequences are SGHAT and FQNNGV. In nucleotides, the CDR3 is TGTGCCAGCAGCTTCCGGACGGGAGGCGGGGAGCTGTTTTTT. It specifies CASSFRTGGGELFF.

J is TRBJ2-1 and V is TRBV15, with TRBD2 identical over 11 bases. Trimming removed 9 bases from V and 0 bases from J; junction bases left unmatched: 4. The CDR3 runs 15 residues. Germline V gives CDR1 LNHNV, CDR2 YYDKDF (reference sequence). CDR3 in amino acids: CATSGGAPSYNEQFF. The CDR3 nucleotides are TGTGCCACTAGCGGGGGGGCACCCTCCTACAATGAGCAGTTCTTC. Variable domain in full (rest from reference TRBV15 and TRBJ2-1): DAMVIQNPRYQVTQFGKPVTLSCSQTLNHNVMYWYQQKSSQAPKLLFHYYDKDFNNEADTPDNFQSRRPNTSFCFLDIRSPGLGDTAMYLCATSGGAPSYNEQFFGPGTRLTVL.

This clone was seen a handful of times. The V gene is TRBV5-6, the J gene TRBJ2-7; D perhaps matches TRBD1 (6 bases). Trimming pared 4 bases from V and 2 bases from J, leaving 13 bases between. The germline CDR1 and CDR2 sequences are SGHDT and YYEEEE. This CDR3 spans 14 amino acids. The CDR3, as DNA: TGTGCCAGCAGCGTCGAGGACAGCCCCTACGAGCAGTACTTC. Its protein is CASSVEDSPYEQYF.

The chain couples TRBV29-1 to TRBJ1-2; D uncertain. The CDR3 spans 11 residues. V lost 2 bases, J lost 3 bases, and 4 bases lay in between. CDR1 is SQVTM, CDR2 ANQGSEA, per germline. The CDR3 is CSVELDYGYTF. The CDR3 nucleotides are TGCAGCGTTGAACTAGACTATGGCTACACCTTC.

V and J are TRBV5-4 and TRBJ2-5; possible D gene TRBD2, 6 bases. Germline CDR1 SGHNT, CDR2 YYREEE (reference sequence). The CDR3 covers 12 residues. Trimming removed 4 bases at V and 5 bases at J, with 9 bases between. The CDR3 DNA follows: TGTGCCAGCAGCCAGGGACTGGAGACCCAGTACTTC. Encoded protein: CASSQGLETQYF.

The V call is TRBV7-3, the J call TRBJ2-1; 13 bases align to TRBD2. V trimming: 1 base; J trimming: 8 bases; junction bases outside the gene matches: 2. Germline V gene data show CDR1 as SGHTA and CDR2 as FQGTGA. The CDR3 is made up of 15 amino acids. This CDR3 reads CASSLKGLAGDEQFF. The CDR3 DNA is TGTGCCAGCAGCTTAAAAGGACTAGCGGGAGATGAGCAGTTCTTC. Complete variable domain (other parts from reference TRBV7-3 and TRBJ2-1): GAGVSQTPSNKVTEKGKYVELRCDPISGHTALYWYRQSLGQGPEFLIYFQGTGAADDSGLPNDRFFAVRPEGSVSTLKIQRTERGDSAVYLCASSLKGLAGDEQFFGPGTRLTVL.

The rearrangement uses TRBV30 and TRBJ2-1, with D possibly called TRBD1 or TRBD2 (5 bases each). The germline V gene has CDR1 GTSNPN and CDR2 SVGIG (reference sequence). The CDR3 consists of 13 residues. Trimming stripped 5 bases from V and 8 bases from J, with 16 bases between. CDR3 region: CAWGGLRVHEQFF. In DNA form, the CDR3 reads TGTGCCTGGGGGGGTCTTCGGGTGCATGAGCAGTTCTTC.

The rearrangement links TRBV14 to TRBJ2-3; D is uncertain. The V gene lost 4 bases and the J gene lost 9 bases, with 17 bases spanning the gap. Germline CDR1 SGHDN, CDR2 FVKESK. The CDR3 runs to 14 residues. The CDR3 is CASSLRRPTETQYF. CDR3 bases: TGTGCCAGCAGCCTACGGAGACCCACGGAGACGCAGTATTTT.

This chain's CDR3 is CASSDSTRSSYNSPLHF. Written as DNA, the CDR3 is TGTGCCAGCAGTGATTCCACCCGGAGCTCCTATAATTCACCCCTCCACTTT. The chain links TRBV25-1 to TRBJ1-6; D is uncertain. The V and J ends lost 3 bases and 0 bases respectively, with 12 bases between them. Germline V CDR1 and CDR2: MGHDK, SYGVNS. This CDR3 region has 17 residues.

J is TRBJ1-6 and V is TRBV25-1; maybe TRBD1 (5 bases). Trimming stripped 3 bases from V and 5 bases from J, with 14 bases between. Per the germline V gene, CDR1 is MGHDK and CDR2 is SYGVNS. The CDR3 is 16 amino acids. The CDR3 DNA sequence: TGTGCCAGCAGTGAGCTGGCGGGACGGGATAATTCACCCCTCCACTTT. As protein: CASSELAGRDNSPLHF.

The chain links TRBV3-1 (or the pseudogene TRBV3-2) to TRBJ1-2; 11 bases are shared with TRBD1. CDR3 length equals 16 residues. Trimming cost V 4 bases and J 4 bases; bases outside gene matches: 8. CDR1 LGHDT and CDR2 YNNKEL come from the germline V gene (reference sequence). Here the CDR3 reads CASSLGQGAASYGYTF. CDR3 coding DNA: TGTGCCAGCAGCCTAGGACAGGGGGCAGCGAGCTATGGCTACACCTTC.

V usage is TRBV4-1 and J usage is TRBJ1-6, with D possibly being TRBD1 (5 bases). The CDR3 length is 15 residues. Germline loops: CDR1 MGHRA, CDR2 YSYEKL. Trimming took off 1 base at V and 9 bases at J, with 13 bases between the two ends. The CDR3 nucleotides read TGCGCCAGCAGCCAAGCTACAGGTTGGAGTTCACCCCTCCACTTT. This codes for CASSQATGWSSPLHF.

The CDR3: CASSLGTGGNQPQHF. The CDR3 nucleotides read TGTGCCAGCAGCTTGGGGACAGGGGGGAATCAGCCCCAGCATTTT. The rearrangement links TRBV5-6 to TRBJ1-5; 10 bases agree with TRBD1. Trimming removed 0 bases from V and 4 bases from J; junction bases left unmatched: 1. The CDR3 totals 15 residues. The germline CDR1 and CDR2 sequences are SGHDT and YYEEEE.

The chain links TRBV6-5 to TRBJ2-1, with a possible D match to TRBD1 (5 bases). The CDR3 covers 15 residues. Germline CDR1 and CDR2: MNHEY and SVGAGI. V was shortened by 2 bases and J by 13 bases, with 21 bases between the two germline ends. As DNA, the CDR3 is TGTGCCAGCAGTTACGATAGGATCCAAGGGGTCGCACAGTTCTTC. Its translation is CASSYDRIQGVAQFF.

The V call is TRBV2, the J call TRBJ2-2; D is perhaps TRBD2 (5 bases). From germline, CDR1 is SNHLY and CDR2 FYNNEI. The V end lost 7 bases, the J end lost 1 base, and 10 bases lay between the germline ends. The length of the CDR3 is 14 residues. In nucleotides, the CDR3 is TGTGCCAGCAAGGGAGAAGTGAACACCGGGGAGCTGTTTTTT. It specifies CASKGEVNTGELFF.

The chain has TRBV11-2 and TRBJ2-3; D may be TRBD2 (6 bases). CDR1 and CDR2 from the germline V gene are SGHAT and FQNNGV. The length of the CDR3 is 14 residues. Trimming removed 1 base at V and 9 bases at J, with 14 bases between. CDR3: CASSLGPGLNTQYF. The CDR3 region has the DNA TGTGCCAGCAGCTTAGGCCCGGGACTGAACACGCAGTATTTT.

This clone has only a few counts. The CDR3 DNA follows: TGCAGCGCTACGACAGGTCCCAGGGTCTACGAGCAGTACTTC. It yields the protein CSATTGPRVYEQYF. The chain recombines TRBV29-1 with TRBJ2-7, with a tentative D call TRBD1 (6 bases). V dropped 7 bases and J dropped 3 bases, with 19 bases sitting between them. Germline CDR1 and CDR2: SQVTM and ANQGSEA. There are 14 residues in the CDR3.

The V and J genes are TRBV7-2 and TRBJ1-1, with 7 nucleotides matching TRBD1. This CDR3 comprises 15 residues. After removal of 5 bases from V and 5 bases from J, the junction contained 11 bases not matched to a gene. Germline-derived CDR1 and CDR2 are SGHTA and FQGNSA. The CDR3 coding sequence is TGTGCCAGCAGCCCCACGCTAGGGGGCAGGACTGAAGCTTTCTTT. Residues: CASSPTLGGRTEAFF.